Listed below are T cell receptor beta chains from one sample, sequenced in a study of tumor-infiltrating lymphocytes in oesophageal squamous cell carcinoma. Each CDR3 protein is one row after TCRdb ran MiXCR on the PCR reads. The data contain some 14,000 distinct CDR3 sequences, around 50% of them singletons. Sequencing was performed on esophageal tumor tissue. These receptors originate from a male donor with esophageal squamous cell carcinoma. The conserved cysteine and the conserved F or W are not part of the CDR3 here. D genes are given only for firm matches.

cdr3_aa v_call d_call
ASRKDRGALRNGYT TRBV2 TRBD1
ASNRGLAGVVEQY TRBV6-1 TRBD2
ASSFQGRTGELF TRBV7-2 .
TSSRRGLAISTDTQY TRBV11-2 TRBD2
ASSTGQGVAETQY TRBV6-5 TRBD1
ASSPRRATGGALNNEQF TRBV7-6 TRBD2
ASRPSGGSYEQY TRBV7-3 TRBD2
ASSLGSGEDTQY TRBV7-6 .
ASTAGQGIANTGELF TRBV6-1 TRBD1
ASRDRGTDTQY TRBV6-1 TRBD1
ASSLGSSGGHNEQY TRBV7-3 TRBD2
ASSLPPGQLAKNIQY TRBV7-2 TRBD1
ASSLGGQRRTGELF TRBV7-3 TRBD1
ASSFGTARREQF TRBV7-6 TRBD1
ASSVQGGTQY TRBV6-1 .
ASSQDTNTEAF TRBV7-6 .
ASSRGQGARGANVLT TRBV12-3/TRBV12-4 TRBD1
ASSFPTGTGGDEQY TRBV7-8 TRBD1
TSSYGNTGGVGYT TRBV6-2/TRBV6-3 TRBD1
ASSHPGLAGRSYNEQF TRBV7-2 .
ASSPRTGPGAF TRBV7-2 TRBD1
ASRESGASSYNEQL TRBV6-1 TRBD2
ASSLRGQLLNEQF TRBV7-8 TRBD1
ASSLFVVNYGYT TRBV5-6 .
ASSFGAGASYEQY TRBV18 TRBD2
ASSQGETGTGSRRTQY TRBV4-2 TRBD1
ASSLAGQVAGQETQY TRBV7-6 .
ASRGTVNTEAF TRBV28 TRBD1
ASSPESDSAIQF TRBV28 .
ASSLTGQTSNSPLH TRBV7-3 .
ASSLTREHINEQF TRBV7-3 .
ASSFLYGLAGELMSTDTQY TRBV28 TRBD2
ASRGTSYEQY TRBV2 .
ASSLGPPLH TRBV12-3/TRBV12-4 .
ASSPGQFQETQY TRBV7-2 .
AISESGTTQETQY TRBV10-3 TRBD2
ATVGQGAAEQY TRBV28 TRBD1
ASSVKPGAPYEQY TRBV6-9 .
ASRPGQTSVNTEAF TRBV6-1 .
ASSRMQDATNEKLF TRBV3-1 .
ASSTLSTGANVLT TRBV11-3 .
ASGLVEGGNEQF TRBV12-5 .
ASSAPGLAVRH TRBV5-1 TRBD2
ASSPRTEQF TRBV7-2 .
AIKAGNTEAF TRBV10-3 .
ASSAYSVNEQF TRBV6-1 .
ASSAGPYEQY TRBV12-3/TRBV12-4 .
ASSITADRGDYT TRBV19 TRBD1
ASSDSTSGRPDTQY TRBV10-1 TRBD2
ASSEGTSGRVYEQY TRBV2 TRBD2
ASSLFGQEFGYT TRBV28 TRBD1
ASSRENTEAF TRBV10-1 .
ASSVAVASGYNEQF TRBV9 TRBD2
ASSPGLTRTDTQY TRBV7-1 .
ASSLGTRGRADTQY TRBV7-6 .
ASSLGPSDEQY TRBV12-3/TRBV12-4 .
ASRRHRNQPQH TRBV28 .
ASSLQVRRETQY TRBV7-6 .
ASAQGARTEAF TRBV27 TRBD1